The 13 T cell receptor beta chains in this list originate from one sample, sequenced in a study of identical twins. In TCRdb, the 5' RACE reads were re-called with MiXCR into one record per CDR3 protein. The sample shows about 660,000 distinct CDR3 sequences, 8.5% to 9% of them seen only once. This sample also belongs to another study, concerning yellow fever vaccine responses in identical twins.

Sequenced sample: PBMCs. The receptors were gathered from a woman aged 18 to 35 in good health.

V gene TRBV5-5 combines with J gene TRBJ2-4, with D possibly called TRBD1 or TRBD2 (6 bases each). The CDR3 is made up of 16 amino acids. The germline V gene has CDR1 SGHKS and CDR2 YYEKEE (reference sequence). V gave up 4 bases and J gave up 0 bases, with 14 bases separating them. This chain's CDR3 is CASSAGEGGAKNIQYF. As DNA, the CDR3 is TGTGCCAGCAGCGCGGGTGAGGGGGGAGCCAAAAACATTCAGTACTTC.

The V gene is TRBV5-1, the J gene TRBJ2-2; TRBD1 aligns across 10 bases. The V gene's germline CDR1 is SGHRS and CDR2 YFSETQ. The CDR3 consists of 15 residues. The V segment lost 4 bases and the J segment 9 bases; nucleotides outside the gene matches: 9. The CDR3 reads CASSTGQGERRELFF. The CDR3, as DNA: TGCGCCAGCAGCACCGGACAGGGGGAAAGGAGGGAGCTGTTTTTT.

This clonotype was observed many times. This chain uses TRBV2 with TRBJ2-3; D remains ambiguous. V lost 4 bases and J lost 5, with 7 bases in between. The CDR3 totals 12 residues. Germline-derived CDR1 and CDR2 are SNHLY and FYNNEI. CDR3 DNA: TGTGCCAGCAGTGCCATAAGAGATACGCAGTATTTT. Its translation: CASSAIRDTQYF.

This chain links TRBV4-3 with TRBJ2-7; 10 nucleotides agree with TRBD1. The germline V gene has CDR1 LGHNA and CDR2 YSLEER. The CDR3 contains 17 residues. The V and J ends lost 1 base and 8 bases, in that order; junction bases with no gene match: 14. Here the CDR3 reads CASSQGPSRDRGNKQYF. As DNA, the CDR3 is TGCGCCAGCAGCCAAGGTCCCTCCCGGGACAGGGGCAACAAGCAGTACTTC.

This clonotype was picked up many times. The chain joins TRBV12-3 or TRBV12-4 to TRBJ2-3, with a weak D call TRBD2 (6 bases). Trimming pared 5 bases from V and 4 bases from J, leaving 13 bases between. The length of the CDR3 is 14 residues. CDR3 in amino acids: CASSPKGGADTQYF. The CDR3 DNA reads TGTGCCAGCAGTCCCAAAGGCGGGGCAGATACGCAGTATTTT.

The chain is built from TRBV6-2 or TRBV6-3 and TRBJ2-3; 10 bases fit TRBD2. This CDR3 comprises 21 residues. V trimming: 0 bases; J trimming: 4 bases; junction bases outside the gene matches: 19. Germline V gene data show CDR1 as MNHEY and CDR2 as SVGEGT. The CDR3 spells CASSYSLIAGGNPHPPDTQYF. CDR3 nucleotide sequence: TGTGCCAGCAGTTACTCGTTGATAGCGGGAGGAAACCCTCATCCCCCAGATACGCAGTATTTT.

This clonotype was found many times. The chain uses TRBV5-1 and TRBJ1-1; D possibly corresponds to TRBD1 (5 bases). Trimming pared 4 bases from V and 4 bases from J, leaving 17 bases between. Germline-derived CDR1 and CDR2 are SGHRS and YFSETQ. The CDR3 has 15 amino acids. The CDR3 protein is CASSGAGTLGTEAFF. The DNA for the CDR3 is TGCGCCAGCAGCGGGGCCGGGACCCTTGGCACTGAAGCTTTCTTT.

This chain links TRBV12-3 or TRBV12-4 with TRBJ2-3; D not resolved. Trimming stripped 2 bases from V and 2 bases from J, with 11 bases between. The CDR3 covers 15 residues. The CDR3 DNA is TGTGCCAGCAGTTTACGGGCCAGAAACACAGATACGCAGTATTTT. Its translation: CASSLRARNTDTQYF.

The gene calls are TRBV29-1 and TRBJ2-7; 9 nucleotides agree with TRBD2. J gave up 6 bases and V 4 bases, and 7 bases lay outside the gene matches. The CDR3 covers 13 residues. Germline V gene sequence: CDR1 SQVTM, CDR2 ANQGSEA. DNA of the CDR3: TGCAGCGTTGTCTTGGTAGCGGGAGCCGAGCAGTACTTC. As protein: CSVVLVAGAEQYF.

In its sample, this clonotype was seen many times. This chain uses TRBV20-1 with TRBJ2-7; TRBD2 agrees at 11 bases. This CDR3 comprises 18 residues. Germline CDR1 reads DFQATT; CDR2 reads SNEGSKA (reference sequence). V trimming: 2 bases; J trimming: 0 bases; junction bases outside the gene matches: 12. The CDR3 sequence: CSARSHLAGGGDSYEQYF. The DNA of the CDR3 is TGCAGTGCTAGAAGTCACCTAGCGGGAGGTGGGGACTCCTACGAGCAGTACTTC.

In its sample, this clonotype was seen a few times. The J gene is TRBJ2-4, the V gene TRBV11-2; D gene uncertain. Per germline, CDR1 SGHAT and CDR2 FQNNGV. The V end lost 0 bases, the J end lost 1 base, and 13 bases lay between the germline ends. The CDR3 runs 17 residues. CDR3 loop: CASSLEWVVSAKNIQYF. The CDR3 nucleotides are TGTGCCAGCAGCTTAGAGTGGGTAGTTTCCGCCAAAAACATTCAGTACTTC.

V gene TRBV10-3 combines with J gene TRBJ2-7, with 11 positions matching TRBD2. This CDR3 region has 13 residues. V shed 6 bases, J shed 6 bases, and the junction held 4 bases outside the gene matches. The V gene's germline CDR1 is ENHRY and CDR2 SYGVKD. CDR3 DNA sequence: TGTGCCATCAGATTAGCGGGAGGGTCCGAGCAGTACTTC. As protein: CAIRLAGGSEQYF.

There are many counts of this clonotype. The chain couples TRBV7-8 to TRBJ2-7; D gene uncertain. Germline V CDR1 and CDR2: SGHVS, FQNEAQ. This CDR3 has 15 residues. The V and J ends lost 5 bases and 0 bases respectively, with 14 bases between them. This CDR3 is CASSGRHISSYEQYF. The CDR3 bases are TGTGCCAGCAGCGGCAGACACATCAGCTCCTACGAGCAGTACTTC. The full variable domain, completed using reference TRBV7-8 and TRBJ2-7, is GAGVSQSPRYKVAKRGQDVALRCDPISGHVSLFWYQQALGQGPEFLTYFQNEAQLDKSGLPSDRFFAERPEGSVSTLKIQRTQQEDSAVYLCASSGRHISSYEQYFGPGTRLTVT.